This T cell receptor (beta chain) derives from a study of beta chain features in type 1 diabetes. Study results and limitations: Type 1 diabetes patients had VDJ junctions that carried fewer insertions and more deletions. Comparison showed that naive, central memory and Treg TCRB repertoires appeared more similar among patients than among healthy donors. The study found moderately but significantly shorter TCRB CDR3s in all four CD4+ subsets of Type 1 diabetes patients. Still unanswered here is whether HLA type influences TCRB rearrangement.

With regard to this clone: Its cognate antigen is unknown.

Germline V gene lookup returns CDR1 SNHLY and CDR2 FYNNEI. Trimming took 4 bases from V and 4 from J; bases not matched to a gene: 4. This CDR3 has 15 amino acids. Investigators reverse transcribed all isolated RNA, so they sequenced expressed TCRB transcripts. Some clones are missing from TCRdb's copy, which holds only in-frame ones; the method was immunoSEQ multiplex PCR. This table has more than 250,000 clones, roughly 22% appearing once. Purity of each sorted population was above 95%. This TCR was recovered from a woman between 40 and 55 years old with type 1 diabetes. The sequencing input was naive CD4+ T cells from blood. The chain carries TRBV2 and TRBJ2-2, with 9 bases identical to TRBD2. The CDR3 DNA reads TGTGCCAGCAGTGTTAGCGGGGGACCCACCGGGGAGCTGTTTTTT. Protein product: CASSVSGGPTGELFF.